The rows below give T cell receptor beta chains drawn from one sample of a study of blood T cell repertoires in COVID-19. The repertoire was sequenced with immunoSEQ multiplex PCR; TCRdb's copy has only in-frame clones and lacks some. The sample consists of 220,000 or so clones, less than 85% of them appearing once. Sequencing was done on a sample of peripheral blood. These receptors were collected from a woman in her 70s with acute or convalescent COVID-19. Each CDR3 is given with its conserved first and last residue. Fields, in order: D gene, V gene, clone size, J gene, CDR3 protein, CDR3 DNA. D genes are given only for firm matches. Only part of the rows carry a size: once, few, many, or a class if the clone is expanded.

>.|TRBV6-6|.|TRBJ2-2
CASSLGPGDRTGELFF
TGTGCCAGCAGCTTAGGGCCGGGAGATCGAACCGGGGAGCTGTTTTTT
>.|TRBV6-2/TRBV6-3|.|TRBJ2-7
CASSYQGASYEQYF
TGTGCCAGCAGTTACCAGGGTGCCTCCTACGAGCAGTACTTC
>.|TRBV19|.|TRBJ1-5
CASSPRQSVFLVPQHF
TGTGCCAGTAGTCCCCGACAGTCGGTATTCCTTGTTCCCCAGCATTTT
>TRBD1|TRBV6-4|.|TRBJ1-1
CASSVETGFVAFF
TGTGCCAGCAGTGTCGAGACAGGGTTTGTAGCTTTCTTT
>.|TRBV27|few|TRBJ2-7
CASSLSPGQWVYEQYF
TGTGCCAGCAGTTTATCTCCTGGACAGTGGGTTTACGAGCAGTACTTC
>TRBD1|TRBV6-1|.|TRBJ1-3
CASSEPGTGGNTIYF
TGTGCCAGCAGTGAACCTGGGACAGGAGGAAACACCATATATTTT
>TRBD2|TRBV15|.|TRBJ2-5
CATSARLAGETQYF
TGTGCCACCAGCGCGCGACTAGCGGGAGAGACCCAGTACTTC
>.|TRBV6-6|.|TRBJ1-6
CASSSTDINNSPLHF
TGTGCCAGCAGTTCCACGGACATCAATAATTCACCCCTCCACTTT
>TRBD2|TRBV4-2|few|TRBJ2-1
CASSQDAASGSYNEQFF
TGTGCCAGCAGCCAAGATGCAGCTAGCGGGTCCTACAATGAGCAGTTCTTC
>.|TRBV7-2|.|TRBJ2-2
CASSLGVGTGELFF
TGTGCCAGCAGCTTAGGGGTCGGGACCGGGGAGCTGTTTTTT
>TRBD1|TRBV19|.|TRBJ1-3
CASSMGQGISGNTIYF
TGTGCCAGTAGTATGGGACAGGGGATATCTGGAAACACCATATATTTT
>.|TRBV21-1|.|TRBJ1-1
CASSISRMNTEAFF
TGTGCCAGCAGCATTTCCAGAATGAACACTGAAGCTTTCTTT
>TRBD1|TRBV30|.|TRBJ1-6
CAWMGQGIPPLHF
TGTGCCTGGATGGGACAGGGAATCCCACCCCTCCACTTT
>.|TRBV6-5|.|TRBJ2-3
CASRSDYYGTQYF
TGTGCCAGCAGATCGGACTACTACGGTACGCAGTATTTT
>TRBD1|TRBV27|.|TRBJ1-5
CASSLSPWTGRSRPQHF
TGTGCCAGCAGTTTATCTCCTTGGACAGGGAGGTCGCGGCCCCAGCATTTT
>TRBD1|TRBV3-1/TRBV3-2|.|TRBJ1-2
CASSRSGGLGDGYTF
TGTGCCAGCAGCCGATCAGGGGGATTGGGCGATGGCTACACCTTC
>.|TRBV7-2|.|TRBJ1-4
CASSLTGREKLFF
TGTGCCAGCAGCTTAACAGGTCGTGAAAAACTGTTTTTT
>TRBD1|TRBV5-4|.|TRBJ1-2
CASSPSQRGQGKGGYTF
TGTGCCAGCAGCCCTAGCCAGCGGGGACAGGGGAAAGGGGGCTACACCTTC
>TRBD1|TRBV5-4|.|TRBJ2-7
CASSLYGGTGGYEQYF
TGTGCCAGCAGCTTGTATGGGGGGACAGGGGGCTACGAGCAGTACTTC
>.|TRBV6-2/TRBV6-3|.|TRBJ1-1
CASSLPLSGVSEAFF
TGTGCCAGCAGCTTACCGCTTTCAGGGGTAAGTGAAGCTTTCTTT
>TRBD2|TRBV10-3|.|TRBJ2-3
CAISPTPTSGGGDTQYF
TGTGCCATCAGCCCCACTCCGACTAGCGGAGGGGGGGATACGCAGTATTTT
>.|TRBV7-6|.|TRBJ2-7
CASSPGRQGLHYEQYF
TGTGCCAGCAGCCCAGGCCGGCAGGGGCTTCACTACGAGCAGTACTTC
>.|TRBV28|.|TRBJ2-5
CASVGFGGEETQYF
TGTGCCAGCGTCGGGTTCGGGGGAGAGGAGACCCAGTACTTC
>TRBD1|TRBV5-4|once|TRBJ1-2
CASSSPDRFNYGYTF
TGTGCCAGCAGCTCCCCGGACAGGTTTAACTATGGCTACACCTTC